This paragraph reports one T cell receptor beta chain. With V trimmed by 2 bases and J by 3 bases, 6 bases remained unmatched. Germline assignment: CDR1 MGHRA and CDR2 YSYEKL. The length of the CDR3 is 16 residues. This specimen comes from a study of cytomegalovirus exposure and HLA in healthy donors. PCR amplification relied on 60 Vbeta primers (plus 13 Jbeta primers). Here immunoSEQ multiplex PCR was the method, and the copy in TCRdb shows in-frame clones only, minus some. The sample includes about 170,000 clones, 75% to 85% of them seen just once. Sequencing input: PBMCs. This receptor was obtained from a woman aged 50 to 65 in good health and CMV-seropositive. This rearrangement joins TRBV4-1 to TRBJ1-5, with 8 nucleotides matching TRBD1. The CDR3 nucleotides read TGCGCCAGCAGCCAACCTGGGACAGGCCCCAATCAGCCCCAGCATTTT. This codes for CASSQPGTGPNQPQHF.